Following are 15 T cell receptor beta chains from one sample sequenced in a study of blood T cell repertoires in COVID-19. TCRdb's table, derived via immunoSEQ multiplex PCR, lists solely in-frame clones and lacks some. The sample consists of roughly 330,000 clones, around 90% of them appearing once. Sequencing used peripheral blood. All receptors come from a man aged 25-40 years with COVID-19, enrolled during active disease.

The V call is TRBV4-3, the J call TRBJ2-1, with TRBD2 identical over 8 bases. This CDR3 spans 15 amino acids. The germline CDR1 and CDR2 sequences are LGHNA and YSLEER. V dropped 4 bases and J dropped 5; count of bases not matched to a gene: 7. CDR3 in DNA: TGCGCCAGCAGCCGATGGCGGGAGGTGGACAATGAGCAGTTCTTC. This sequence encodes CASSRWREVDNEQFF.

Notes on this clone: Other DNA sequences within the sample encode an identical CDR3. This CDR3 is CASSVGSSYEQYF. CDR3 sequence (DNA): TGTGCCAGCAGCGTAGGTAGCTCCTACGAGCAGTACTTC. V and J are TRBV9 and TRBJ2-7; the D is unclear. The V and J ends lost 0 bases and 0 bases respectively, with 4 bases between them. Germline V gives CDR1 SGDLS, CDR2 YYNGEE. CDR3 length equals 13 residues.

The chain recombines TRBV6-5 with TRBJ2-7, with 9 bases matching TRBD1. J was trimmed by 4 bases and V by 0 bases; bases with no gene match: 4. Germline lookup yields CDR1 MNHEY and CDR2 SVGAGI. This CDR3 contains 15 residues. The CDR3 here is CASSYSTGGDYEQYF. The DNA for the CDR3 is TGTGCCAGCAGTTACTCGACAGGGGGAGATTACGAGCAGTACTTC.

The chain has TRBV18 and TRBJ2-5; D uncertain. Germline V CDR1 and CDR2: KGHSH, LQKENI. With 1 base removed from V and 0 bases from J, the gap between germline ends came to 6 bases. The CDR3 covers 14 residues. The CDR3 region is CASSPRADQETQYF. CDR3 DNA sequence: TGTGCCAGCTCACCACGGGCAGACCAAGAGACCCAGTACTTC.

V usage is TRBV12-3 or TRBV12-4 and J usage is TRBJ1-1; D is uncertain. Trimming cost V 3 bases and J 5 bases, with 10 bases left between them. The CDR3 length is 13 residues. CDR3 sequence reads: CASSFAGGTEAFF. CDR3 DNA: TGTGCCAGCAGTTTTGCCGGAGGGACTGAAGCTTTCTTT.

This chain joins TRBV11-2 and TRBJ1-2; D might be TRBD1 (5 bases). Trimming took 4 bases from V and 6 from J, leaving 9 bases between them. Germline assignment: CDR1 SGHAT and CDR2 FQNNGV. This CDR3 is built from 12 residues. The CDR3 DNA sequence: TGTGCCAGCAGCTGGGGGAGGGATGGCTACACCTTC. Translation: CASSWGRDGYTF.

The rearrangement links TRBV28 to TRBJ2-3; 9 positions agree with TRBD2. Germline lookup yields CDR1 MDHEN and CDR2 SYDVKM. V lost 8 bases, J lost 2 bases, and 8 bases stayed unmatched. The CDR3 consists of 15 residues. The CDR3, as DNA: TGTGCCAGCCCCCCGCGGGGGGGTCTCACAGATACGCAGTATTTT. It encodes CASPPRGGLTDTQYF.

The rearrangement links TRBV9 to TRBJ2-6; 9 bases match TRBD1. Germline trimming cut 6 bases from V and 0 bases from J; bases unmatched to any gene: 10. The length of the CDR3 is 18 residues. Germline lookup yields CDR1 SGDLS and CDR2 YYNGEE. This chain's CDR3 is CASTSPGQGYSGANVLTF. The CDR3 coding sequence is TGTGCCAGCACTAGCCCGGGACAGGGATACTCTGGGGCCAACGTCCTGACTTTC.

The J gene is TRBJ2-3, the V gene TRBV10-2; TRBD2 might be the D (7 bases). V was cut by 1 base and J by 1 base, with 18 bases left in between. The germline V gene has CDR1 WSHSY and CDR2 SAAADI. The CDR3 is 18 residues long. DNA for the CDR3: TGCGCCAGCAGTGAGTTTGGGGGGGGGCCCTTGCGCACAGATACGCAGTATTTT. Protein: CASSEFGGGPLRTDTQYF.

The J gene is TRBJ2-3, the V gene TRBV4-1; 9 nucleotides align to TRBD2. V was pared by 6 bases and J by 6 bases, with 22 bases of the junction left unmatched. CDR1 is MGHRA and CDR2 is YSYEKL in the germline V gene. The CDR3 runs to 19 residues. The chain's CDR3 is CASSGTSWFLRGGSDTQYF. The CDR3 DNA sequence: TGCGCCAGCAGTGGGACTAGTTGGTTCTTGCGGGGGGGATCCGATACGCAGTATTTT.

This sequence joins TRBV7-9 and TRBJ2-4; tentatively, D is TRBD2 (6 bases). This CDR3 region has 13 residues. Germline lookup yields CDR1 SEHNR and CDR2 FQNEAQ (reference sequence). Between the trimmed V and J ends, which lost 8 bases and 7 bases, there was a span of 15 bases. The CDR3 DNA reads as TGTGCCAGCGGAGTAGGAGGGCCGAACATTCAGTACTTC. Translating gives CASGVGGPNIQYF.

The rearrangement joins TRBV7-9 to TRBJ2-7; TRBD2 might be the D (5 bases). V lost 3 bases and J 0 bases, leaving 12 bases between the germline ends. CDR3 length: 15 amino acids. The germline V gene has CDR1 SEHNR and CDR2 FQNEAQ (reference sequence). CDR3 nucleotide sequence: TGTGCCAGCAGCTTCCGGGCGGGTCGCTCCTACGAGCAGTACTTC. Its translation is CASSFRAGRSYEQYF.

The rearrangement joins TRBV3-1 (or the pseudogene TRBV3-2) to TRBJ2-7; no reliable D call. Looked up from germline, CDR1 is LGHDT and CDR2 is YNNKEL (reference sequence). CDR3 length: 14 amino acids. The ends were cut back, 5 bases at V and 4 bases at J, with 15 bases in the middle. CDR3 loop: CASSTRHAAYEQYF. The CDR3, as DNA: TGTGCCAGCAGCACCCGCCATGCCGCGTACGAGCAGTACTTC.

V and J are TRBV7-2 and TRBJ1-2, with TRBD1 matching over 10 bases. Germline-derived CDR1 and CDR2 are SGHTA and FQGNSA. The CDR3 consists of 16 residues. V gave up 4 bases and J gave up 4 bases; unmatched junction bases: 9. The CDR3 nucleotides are TGTGCCAGCAGCTCCCGGACAGGGGGGCCCCTCTATGGCTACACCTTC. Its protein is CASSSRTGGPLYGYTF.

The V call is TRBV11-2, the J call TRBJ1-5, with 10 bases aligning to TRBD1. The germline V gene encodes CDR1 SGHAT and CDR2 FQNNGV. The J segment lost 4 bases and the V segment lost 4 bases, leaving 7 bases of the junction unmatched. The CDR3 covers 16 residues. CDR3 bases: TGTGCCAGCAGCTCGGCCGGGACAGGGGTTAATCAGCCCCAGCATTTT. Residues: CASSSAGTGVNQPQHF.